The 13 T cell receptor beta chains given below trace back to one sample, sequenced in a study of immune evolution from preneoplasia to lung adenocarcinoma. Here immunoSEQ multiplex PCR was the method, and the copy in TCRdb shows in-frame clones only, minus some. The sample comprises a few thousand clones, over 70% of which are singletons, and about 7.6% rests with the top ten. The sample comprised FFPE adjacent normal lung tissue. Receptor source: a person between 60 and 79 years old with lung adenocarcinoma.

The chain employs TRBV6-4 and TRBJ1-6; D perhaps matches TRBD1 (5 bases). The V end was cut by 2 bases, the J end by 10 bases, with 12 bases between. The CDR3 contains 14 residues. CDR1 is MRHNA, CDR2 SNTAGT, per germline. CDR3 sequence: CASSDLVWDSPLHF. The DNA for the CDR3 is TGTGCCAGCAGTGACCTCGTATGGGACTCACCCCTCCACTTT.

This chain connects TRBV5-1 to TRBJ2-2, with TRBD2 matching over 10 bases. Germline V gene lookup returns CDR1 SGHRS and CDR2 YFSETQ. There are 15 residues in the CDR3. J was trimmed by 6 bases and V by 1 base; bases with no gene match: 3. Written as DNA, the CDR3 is TGCGCCAGCAGCTTGCAGACTAGCGGGTCCGGGGAGCTGTTTTTT. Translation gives CASSLQTSGSGELFF.

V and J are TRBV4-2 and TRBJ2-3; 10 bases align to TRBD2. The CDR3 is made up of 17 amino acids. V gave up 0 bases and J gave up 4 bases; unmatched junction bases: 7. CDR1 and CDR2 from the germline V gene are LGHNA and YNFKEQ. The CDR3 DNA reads TGTGCCAGCAGCCAAGAGAGTTCAGCGGGAGGGGCAGATACGCAGTATTTT. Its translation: CASSQESSAGGADTQYF.

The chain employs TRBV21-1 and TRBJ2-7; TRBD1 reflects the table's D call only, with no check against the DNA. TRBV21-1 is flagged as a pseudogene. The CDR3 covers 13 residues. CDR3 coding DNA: TGTGCCAGCAGCACCGGGACAGCCTACGAGCAGTACTTC. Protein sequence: CASSTGTAYEQYF.

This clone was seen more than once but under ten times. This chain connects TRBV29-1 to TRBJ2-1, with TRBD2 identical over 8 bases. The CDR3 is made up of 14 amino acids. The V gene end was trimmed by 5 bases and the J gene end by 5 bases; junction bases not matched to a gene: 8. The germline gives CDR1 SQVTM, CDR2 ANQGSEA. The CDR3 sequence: CSVCILAGDNEQFF. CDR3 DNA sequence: TGCAGCGTTTGCATCCTAGCGGGTGACAATGAGCAGTTCTTC.

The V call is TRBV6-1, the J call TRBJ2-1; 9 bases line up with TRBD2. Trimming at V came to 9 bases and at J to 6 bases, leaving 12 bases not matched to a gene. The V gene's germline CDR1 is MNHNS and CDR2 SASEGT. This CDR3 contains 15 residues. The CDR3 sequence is CARAWEAGGGNEQFF. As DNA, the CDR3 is TGTGCCAGGGCATGGGAGGCGGGAGGGGGCAATGAGCAGTTCTTC.

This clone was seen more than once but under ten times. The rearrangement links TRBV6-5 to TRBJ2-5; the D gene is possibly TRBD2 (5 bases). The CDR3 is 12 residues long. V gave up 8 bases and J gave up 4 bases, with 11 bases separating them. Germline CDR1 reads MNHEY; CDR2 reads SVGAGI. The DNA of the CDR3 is TGTGCCAGCTTGATAGCGCGAGAGACCCAGTACTTC. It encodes CASLIARETQYF.

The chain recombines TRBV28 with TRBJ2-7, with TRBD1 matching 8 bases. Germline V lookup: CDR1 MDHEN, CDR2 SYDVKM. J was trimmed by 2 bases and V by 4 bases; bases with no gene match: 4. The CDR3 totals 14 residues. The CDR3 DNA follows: TGTGCCAGCAGTTCAGGACAGGGCACCTACGAGCAGTACTTC. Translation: CASSSGQGTYEQYF.

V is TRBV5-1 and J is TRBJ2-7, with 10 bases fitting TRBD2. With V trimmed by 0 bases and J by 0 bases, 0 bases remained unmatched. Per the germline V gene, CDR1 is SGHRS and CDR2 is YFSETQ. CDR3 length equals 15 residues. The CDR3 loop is CASSLGTSGSYEQYF. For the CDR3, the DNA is TGCGCCAGCAGCTTGGGGACTAGCGGCTCCTACGAGCAGTACTTC.

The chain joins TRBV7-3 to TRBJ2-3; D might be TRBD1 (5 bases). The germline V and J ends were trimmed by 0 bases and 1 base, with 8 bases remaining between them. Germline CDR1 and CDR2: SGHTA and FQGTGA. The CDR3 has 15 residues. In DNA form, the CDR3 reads TGTGCCAGCAGCTTAACGTTACAGGGCACAGATACGCAGTATTTT. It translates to CASSLTLQGTDTQYF.

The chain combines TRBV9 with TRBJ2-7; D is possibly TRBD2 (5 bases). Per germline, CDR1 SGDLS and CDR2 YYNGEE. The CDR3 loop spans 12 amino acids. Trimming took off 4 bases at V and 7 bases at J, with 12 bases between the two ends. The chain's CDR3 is CASSNGPGEQYF. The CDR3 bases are TGTGCCAGCAGCAACGGGCCGGGAGAGCAGTACTTC.

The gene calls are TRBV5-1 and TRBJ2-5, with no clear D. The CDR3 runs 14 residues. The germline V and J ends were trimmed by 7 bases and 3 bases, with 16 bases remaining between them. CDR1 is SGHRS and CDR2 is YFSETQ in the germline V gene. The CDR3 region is CASGGGELEETQYF. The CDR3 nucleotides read TGCGCCAGCGGCGGTGGAGAGTTGGAAGAGACCCAGTACTTC.

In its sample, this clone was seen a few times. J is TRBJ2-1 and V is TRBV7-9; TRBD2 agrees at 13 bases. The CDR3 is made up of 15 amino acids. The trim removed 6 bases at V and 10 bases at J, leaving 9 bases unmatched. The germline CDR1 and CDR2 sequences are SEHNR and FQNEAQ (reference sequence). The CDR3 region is CASSYGLAGAREQFF. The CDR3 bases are TGTGCCAGCAGTTATGGACTAGCGGGAGCACGGGAGCAGTTCTTC.